This is a list of T cell receptor beta chains from one sample in a study of CD8+ T cells in alopecia areata. Some clones are missing from TCRdb's copy, which holds only in-frame ones; the method was immunoSEQ multiplex PCR. Among 130,000 or so clones, 70% to 90% were seen once, and the ten largest hold under 15%. The starting material was CD8+ T cells sorted from blood, obtained at week 4, from a patient treated with tofacitinib. These TCRs come from a human donor with alopecia areata. Both conserved end residues are part of each CDR3. A D gene is named only where the DNA matches it firmly. Size is omitted from some rows. Given values are once, few, many or a class for expanded clones.

j_call v_call d_call cdr3_length clone_size cdr3_aa cdr3_nt
TRBJ1-1 TRBV13 - 11 - CASRLGEEAFF TGTGCCAGCAGGTTAGGAGAAGAAGCTTTCTTT
TRBJ1-1 TRBV13 - 15 - CASSPGPLGNTEAFF TGTGCCAGCAGCCCGGGACCCTTAGGGAACACTGAAGCTTTCTTT
TRBJ2-7 TRBV7-9 - 14 - CASSSGTDSYEQYF TGTGCCAGCAGCTCCGGGACGGACTCCTACGAGCAGTACTTC
TRBJ2-2 TRBV6-5 TRBD1 15 - CASSYEGADTGELFF TGTGCCAGCAGTTACGAGGGGGCCGACACCGGGGAGCTGTTTTTT
TRBJ2-7 TRBV7-8 - 14 - CASSSTGSSYEQYF TGTGCCAGCAGCTCAACAGGAAGCTCCTACGAGCAGTACTTC
TRBJ2-7 TRBV29-1 - 13 - CSILRSPENEQYF TGCAGCATCCTCCGCTCACCCGAGAACGAGCAGTACTTC
TRBJ2-5 TRBV19 - 13 - CASSIREQETQYF TGTGCCAGTAGTATTCGGGAGCAAGAGACCCAGTACTTC
TRBJ2-1 TRBV2 - 12 - CASRDYSDEQFF TGTGCCAGCAGGGACTATTCTGATGAGCAGTTCTTC
TRBJ2-3 TRBV6-5 TRBD2 15 - CASRSGLAGTDTQYF TGTGCCAGCAGGTCTGGACTAGCGGGCACAGATACGCAGTATTTT
TRBJ2-1 TRBV30 - 14 - CAWSVLEGYNEQFF TGTGCCTGGAGCGTCTTGGAAGGCTACAATGAGCAGTTCTTC
TRBJ2-7 TRBV4-1 TRBD2 13 - CASSQDAGGEQYF TGCGCCAGCAGCCAAGATGCGGGAGGCGAGCAGTACTTC
TRBJ2-5 TRBV21-1 - 14 - CATIAQGAQETQYF TGTGCCACTATAGCTCAGGGGGCGCAAGAGACCCAGTACTTC
TRBJ2-7 TRBV30 - 15 - CAWSSPGPRPYEQYF TGTGCCTGGAGTTCCCCGGGACCCCGTCCCTACGAGCAGTACTTC
TRBJ1-5 TRBV5-4 - 14 - CASSPDVGNQPQHF TGTGCCAGCTCTCCCGACGTCGGCAATCAGCCCCAGCATTTT
TRBJ1-1 TRBV30 - 13 - CAWSLQGDTEAFF TGTGCCTGGAGTCTACAAGGGGACACTGAAGCTTTCTTT
TRBJ2-1 TRBV7-8 - 17 - CASSTRPAGDSYNEQFF TGTGCCAGCAGCACCCGGCCTGCGGGTGATTCCTACAATGAGCAGTTCTTC
TRBJ2-7 TRBV29-1 TRBD1 15 few CSVEDGDREPYEQYF TGCAGCGTTGAAGATGGGGACAGGGAGCCCTACGAGCAGTACTTC
TRBJ1-2 TRBV9 - 13 - CASSSRAIYGYTF TGTGCCAGCAGCTCCCGGGCCATCTATGGCTACACCTTC
TRBJ2-3 TRBV9 TRBD1 17 - CASSGRGTGVWTDTQYF TGTGCCAGCAGCGGCCGTGGGACAGGGGTTTGGACAGATACGCAGTATTTT
TRBJ1-1 TRBV7-9 - 14 - CASSLPTGAHVAFF TGTGCCAGCAGCTTGCCGACAGGAGCTCATGTGGCTTTCTTT
TRBJ2-7 TRBV19 TRBD1 16 - CASSVRQGELSYEQYF TGTGCCAGTAGTGTCCGACAGGGAGAGCTTTCCTACGAGCAGTACTTC
TRBJ2-2 TRBV9 - 18 - CASSVATMVGLGTGELFF TGTGCCAGCAGCGTAGCTACGATGGTTGGACTTGGGACCGGGGAGCTGTTTTTT
TRBJ2-3 TRBV5-1 TRBD2 15 - CASSLALAATDTQYF TGCGCCAGCAGCTTGGCGCTAGCGGCCACAGATACGCAGTATTTT
TRBJ2-7 TRBV27 TRBD1 17 - CASSLNGRDRSSYEQYF TGTGCCAGCAGTTTAAATGGACGGGACAGGAGCTCCTACGAGCAGTACTTC
TRBJ1-2 TRBV2 TRBD1 17 - CASSDADRGHPRYGYTF TGTGCCAGCAGTGATGCGGACAGGGGGCATCCCCGGTATGGCTACACCTTC
TRBJ1-1 TRBV6-1 - 13 - CASSEDPRIGAFF TGTGCCAGCAGTGAAGACCCGAGGATAGGAGCTTTCTTT
TRBJ2-7 TRBV6-5 TRBD1 15 - CASSPPGQGAREQYF TGTGCCAGCAGTCCGCCTGGACAGGGGGCACGCGAGCAGTACTTC
TRBJ2-3 TRBV27 - 12 - CASSQGPDTQYF TGTGCCAGCAGCCAGGGTCCAGATACGCAGTATTTT
TRBJ2-7 TRBV7-9 TRBD2 13 - CATMGTSGYEQYF TGTGCCACTATGGGGACTAGCGGCTACGAGCAGTACTTC
TRBJ1-5 TRBV5-8 TRBD1 15 once CASSLIQGANQPQHF TGTGCCAGCAGCTTGATACAGGGGGCTAATCAGCCCCAGCATTTT
TRBJ2-3 TRBV4-2 TRBD2 18 - CASSHPEGLAGLTDTQYF TGTGCCAGCAGCCACCCTGAGGGACTAGCGGGGCTCACAGATACGCAGTATTTT
TRBJ2-7 TRBV4-1 - 14 - CASSLVGGTYEQYF TGCGCCAGCAGCCTCGTTGGGGGTACTTACGAGCAGTACTTC
TRBJ2-3 TRBV5-1 TRBD1 16 - CASSFPPGQGTDTQYF TGCGCCAGCAGCTTTCCTCCGGGACAGGGAACAGATACGCAGTATTTT
TRBJ2-1 TRBV30 - 14 - CAWRAGAFVNEQFF TGTGCCTGGAGGGCAGGGGCGTTTGTGAATGAGCAGTTCTTC
TRBJ2-1 TRBV29-1 - 13 once CSVLDFAYNEQFF TGCAGCGTTCTGGACTTTGCCTACAATGAGCAGTTCTTC
TRBJ2-7 TRBV27 TRBD1 13 - CASRTGTDYEQYF TGTGCCAGCAGAACCGGGACAGACTACGAGCAGTACTTC
TRBJ2-7 TRBV5-1 - 15 - CASSLGQASSYEQYF TGCGCCAGCAGCTTGGGGCAGGCTTCCTCCTACGAGCAGTACTTC
TRBJ2-1 TRBV10-2 TRBD2 17 once CASSDRGLAGGRNEQFF TGCGCCAGCAGTGATCGAGGGCTAGCGGGGGGCAGGAATGAGCAGTTCTTC
TRBJ1-1 TRBV4-2 TRBD1 12 - CASSATGFLFFF TGTGCCAGCAGTGCGACAGGGTTCCTTTTTTTCTTT
TRBJ1-1 TRBV27 TRBD1 14 once CASSLDRGGTEAFF TGTGCCAGCAGTCTGGACAGGGGGGGCACTGAAGCTTTCTTT
TRBJ2-3 TRBV7-9 - 16 - CASSFRRADKTDTQYF TGTGCCAGCAGCTTCAGGCGAGCGGACAAGACAGATACGCAGTATTTT
TRBJ2-1 TRBV5-1 - 12 - CASSLAANEQFF TGCGCCAGCAGCTTGGCAGCCAATGAGCAGTTCTTC
TRBJ1-2 TRBV9 - 12 - CASSVAGYGYTF TGTGCCAGCAGCGTAGCGGGGTATGGCTACACCTTC
TRBJ2-7 TRBV7-2 - 14 - CASSRWTTDYEQYF TGTGCCAGCAGCAGATGGACTACCGACTACGAGCAGTACTTC
TRBJ2-2 TRBV2 TRBD1 12 once CAGDRGTRELFF TGTGCCGGAGACAGGGGGACACGGGAGCTGTTTTTT
TRBJ2-7 TRBV25-1 TRBD1 14 - CASSVTGAVHEQYF TGTGCCAGCAGTGTGACAGGGGCAGTACACGAGCAGTACTTC
TRBJ2-5 TRBV5-4 - 15 - CASSLIGSLGETQYF TGTGCCAGCAGCTTGATCGGGTCCCTTGGGGAGACCCAGTACTTC
TRBJ2-7 TRBV15 - 14 - CATSLGSSSYEQYF TGTGCCACCAGCCTCGGGAGCAGCTCCTACGAGCAGTACTTC
TRBJ2-1 TRBV29-1 TRBD2 15 few CSGEDSSGGYNEQFF TGCAGCGGTGAGGACTCTAGCGGGGGGTACAATGAGCAGTTCTTC
TRBJ2-3 TRBV7-9 - 14 once CASTSGPHTDTQYF TGTGCCAGCACCTCCGGGCCCCACACAGATACGCAGTATTTT
TRBJ2-7 TRBV6-5 - 14 - CASSYSGHQNEQYF TGTGCCAGCAGTTACTCAGGGCACCAGAACGAGCAGTACTTC
TRBJ2-7 TRBV27 - 14 - CASSSRDGTYEQYF TGTGCCAGCAGCTCCCGGGACGGAACCTACGAGCAGTACTTC
TRBJ1-2 TRBV6-1 - 13 - CASSDWSTYGYTF TGTGCCAGCAGTGATTGGTCAACCTATGGCTACACCTTC
TRBJ2-7 TRBV30 - 14 - CAWSAGIGGYEQYF TGTGCCTGGAGTGCAGGGATAGGGGGCTACGAGCAGTACTTC
TRBJ1-5 TRBV9 - 13 - CASSVASNQPQHF TGTGCCAGCAGCGTAGCTAGCAATCAGCCCCAGCATTTT